This TCR beta chain was sequenced during a study of PD-1 blockade in classical Hodgkin lymphoma. Notes on the study in general: After ASCT, patients who started nivolumab under 1 year later were excluded.

Libraries were prepared by immunoSEQ multiplex PCR; TCRdb keeps only in-frame clonotypes and omits some of them. Of around 92,000 clones listed, 75% to 85% are singletons. In regard to this clone: The antigen remains unidentified.

Germline V gene data show CDR1 as SGHNT and CDR2 as YENEEA. This CDR3 is built from 12 residues. The ends lost 5 bases at V and 13 bases at J; junction bases unmatched: 8. Described time point: cycle 4 day 1 (C4D1), after more than five weeks of nivolumab. Every patient relapsed after autologous stem cell transplantation, and brentuximab vedotin exposure varied. Best responses fell into complete response, partial response or progressive disease. This receptor was obtained from a human donor with classical Hodgkin lymphoma. The source material was peripheral blood mononuclear cells (PBMCs), sampled before the fourth cycle of nivolumab. The rearrangement joins TRBV11-3 to TRBJ2-1; the match to TRBD1 covers 7 bases. The CDR3 region has the DNA TGTGCCAGCAGCCTTGGGACAGAACCCCAGTTCTTC. It specifies CASSLGTEPQFF.